These 4 T cell receptor beta chains were sequenced from one sample in a study of blood T cell repertoires in COVID-19. Generated by immunoSEQ multiplex PCR, the TCRdb table keeps only in-frame clones and is missing some. Of 60,000 to 80,000 clones in the sample, approximately 84% are singletons; the top ten hold around 13%. Sequences were obtained from peripheral blood. These receptors were obtained from a man aged 45-65 years with COVID-19, enrolled during active disease.

The chain joins TRBV2 to TRBJ2-3, with D unclear. V shed 4 bases and J shed 0 bases, with 14 bases lying between them. This CDR3 spans 16 amino acids. CDR1 SNHLY and CDR2 FYNNEI come from the germline V gene. CDR3 in DNA: TGTGCCAGCAGTGTTGGAAGGAGTTCTAGCACAGATACGCAGTATTTT. Translation gives CASSVGRSSSTDTQYF.

Written as DNA, the CDR3 is TGTGCCAGCAGCGATATTGAACCACTAGTCTACAATGAGCAGTTCTTC. As protein: CASSDIEPLVYNEQFF. The chain links TRBV11-2 to TRBJ2-1; D perhaps matches TRBD2 (5 bases). From germline, CDR1 is SGHAT and CDR2 FQNNGV. Trimming pared 5 bases from V and 3 bases from J, leaving 17 bases between. The CDR3 is 16 residues long. Drawing the rest from reference TRBV11-2 and TRBJ2-1, the complete variable domain is EAGVAQSPRYKIIEKRQSVAFWCNPISGHATLYWYQQILGQGPKLLIQFQNNGVVDDSQLPKDRFSAERLKGVDSTLKIQPAKLEDSAVYLCASSDIEPLVYNEQFFGPGTRLTVL.

DNA of the CDR3: TGTGCCAGCACCCCACTAGCGGGAGCCCCCTACGAGCAGTACTTC. This codes for CASTPLAGAPYEQYF. The chain carries TRBV3-1 (or the pseudogene TRBV3-2) and TRBJ2-7; 11 bases are shared with TRBD2. The J segment lost 2 bases and the V segment lost 7 bases, leaving 7 bases of the junction unmatched. In germline, CDR1 is LGHDT, CDR2 YNNKEL (reference sequence). The CDR3 covers 15 residues.

The chain combines TRBV9 with TRBJ1-6; the match to TRBD1 covers 7 bases. There are 15 residues in the CDR3. Germline V gene sequence: CDR1 SGDLS, CDR2 YYNGEE. Germline trimming cut 0 bases from V and 5 bases from J; bases unmatched to any gene: 2. The CDR3 region is CASSVGGGDNSPLHF. The CDR3 DNA reads as TGTGCCAGCAGCGTAGGAGGGGGCGATAATTCACCCCTCCACTTT.